These 26 T cell receptor beta chains originate from one sample sequenced in a study of blood T cell repertoires in COVID-19. The assay was immunoSEQ multiplex PCR, and TCRdb's table has in-frame clones only and misses some. The sample has roughly 250,000 clones, roughly 93% seen once. The source material was PBMCs or T cells enriched from blood (not recorded which). These receptors came from a middle-aged woman with acute COVID-19.

This clone is a singleton in its sample. This sequence joins TRBV2 and TRBJ1-6, with 9 nucleotides matching TRBD1. Germline CDR1 reads SNHLY; CDR2 reads FYNNEI. V lost 6 bases to trimming and J lost 0 bases; unmatched junction nucleotides: 9. CDR3 length: 18 residues. The CDR3 spells CASRGQGLSNSYNSPLHF. CDR3 DNA sequence: TGTGCCAGCAGAGGACAGGGGCTCAGCAACTCCTATAATTCACCCCTCCACTTT.

The chain's CDR3 is CASSLDGQGNQPQHF. The CDR3 coding sequence is TGCGCCAGCAGCTTGGATGGACAGGGCAATCAGCCCCAGCATTTT. The genes are TRBV5-1 and TRBJ1-5; TRBD1 matches 7 bases. V trimming: 0 bases; J trimming: 2 bases; junction bases outside the gene matches: 2. CDR1 is SGHRS and CDR2 is YFSETQ in the germline V gene. The CDR3 covers 15 residues.

The chain has TRBV29-1 and TRBJ2-1; unclear D gene. V shed 3 bases and J shed 1 base, with 13 bases lying between them. The CDR3 runs 15 residues. Looked up from germline, CDR1 is SQVTM and CDR2 is ANQGSEA. CDR3 DNA: TGCAGCGTTGAGGGTAGCCTGGCGTCCTACAATGAGCAGTTCTTC. Amino acids: CSVEGSLASYNEQFF.

The rearrangement links TRBV27 to TRBJ1-5, with D unclear. With 2 bases removed from V and 1 base from J, the gap between germline ends came to 9 bases. This CDR3 region has 15 residues. The germline V gene has CDR1 MNHEY and CDR2 SMNVEV (reference sequence). The CDR3 here is CASSLLSGSNQPQHF. The CDR3 DNA follows: TGTGCCAGCAGTTTACTTTCGGGGAGCAATCAGCCCCAGCATTTT.

The chain uses TRBV28 and TRBJ2-7, with D uncertain. The CDR3 spans 12 residues. The germline CDR1 and CDR2 sequences are MDHEN and SYDVKM. Deletions cut 10 bases from V and 4 bases from J, with 14 bases between. The CDR3 sequence: CATHSGLYEQYF. As DNA, the CDR3 is TGTGCCACCCACTCCGGGTTATACGAGCAGTACTTC.

This rearrangement joins TRBV9 to TRBJ2-2; 7 nucleotides line up with TRBD2. V lost 1 base, J lost 3 bases, and 6 bases stayed unmatched. Germline assignment: CDR1 SGDLS and CDR2 YYNGEE. The CDR3 contains 16 residues. As DNA, the CDR3 is TGTGCCAGCAGCGTAAGGCAAGCGGGGTACACCGGGGAGCTGTTTTTT. It yields the protein CASSVRQAGYTGELFF.

This chain links TRBV7-2 with TRBJ2-5, with TRBD2 matching 7 bases. This CDR3 comprises 16 residues. V lost 3 bases, J lost 2 bases, and 9 bases stayed unmatched. Germline loops: CDR1 SGHTA, CDR2 FQGNSA. This chain's CDR3 is CASSFTSAGGQETQYF. In nucleotides, the CDR3 is TGTGCCAGCAGCTTTACTAGCGCTGGGGGGCAAGAGACCCAGTACTTC. The full variable domain, rest sourced from reference TRBV7-2 and TRBJ2-5, is GAGVSQSPSNKVTEKGKDVELRCDPISGHTALYWYRQSLGQGLEFLIYFQGNSAPDKSGLPSDRFSAERTGGSVSTLTIQRTQQEDSAVYLCASSFTSAGGQETQYFGPGTRLLVL.

The chain joins TRBV7-2 to TRBJ1-1, with 7 bases identical to TRBD1. Germline V gene sequence: CDR1 SGHTA, CDR2 FQGNSA. Trimming at V came to 2 bases and at J to 5 bases, leaving 8 bases not matched to a gene. The CDR3 loop spans 15 amino acids. The DNA of the CDR3 is TGTGCCAGCAGCTTAACTCAGGGGGTGATTACTGAAGCTTTCTTT. It codes for CASSLTQGVITEAFF.

The CDR3 sequence is CASSHGGASGEAFF. Written as DNA, the CDR3 is TGCGCCAGCAGCCACGGAGGGGCGAGCGGTGAAGCTTTCTTT. The chain uses TRBV5-1 and TRBJ1-1; TRBD1 might be the D (5 bases). V dropped 4 bases and J dropped 7 bases, with 17 bases sitting between them. CDR1 is SGHRS, CDR2 YFSETQ, per germline. CDR3 size: 14 residues.

This chain links TRBV19 with TRBJ2-5, with TRBD1 matching 9 bases. CDR3 length: 15 residues. With 5 bases clipped from V and 5 bases from J, the junction kept 9 bases outside the gene matches. From germline, CDR1 is LNHDA and CDR2 SQIVND (reference sequence). CDR3 bases: TGTGCCAGTAGTCGTAGTACAGGGGGCTCGGAGACCCAGTACTTC. It codes for CASSRSTGGSETQYF.

This rearrangement joins TRBV4-1 to TRBJ1-2, with unresolved D. The V end was cut by 1 base, the J end by 11 bases, with 32 bases between. CDR1 MGHRA and CDR2 YSYEKL come from the germline V gene. The CDR3 has 19 amino acids. The CDR3 protein is CASSQASPTSRVAFEVYTF. The CDR3 coding sequence is TGCGCCAGCAGCCAAGCCTCTCCCACGAGCCGGGTGGCGTTTGAGGTTTACACCTTC.

This chain uses TRBV16 with TRBJ1-4; 7 nucleotides line up with TRBD1. Germline assignment: CDR1 KGHSY and CDR2 FQNENV. The CDR3 is made up of 16 amino acids. V dropped 2 bases and J dropped 0; count of bases not matched to a gene: 3. As DNA, the CDR3 is TGTGCCAGCAGCCAAGGGGACAGATCAACTAATGAAAAACTGTTTTTT. This sequence encodes CASSQGDRSTNEKLFF.

The chain carries TRBV7-9 and TRBJ1-2; 8 bases agree with TRBD1. J was trimmed by 6 bases and V by 5 bases; bases with no gene match: 14. Germline CDR1 is SEHNR and CDR2 is FQNEAQ (reference sequence). The CDR3 sequence is 16 residues long. The CDR3 DNA reads as TGTGCCAGCAGCCGGGACAGGTCCCTATTCCAGGATGGCTACACCTTC. Protein: CASSRDRSLFQDGYTF.

V usage is TRBV5-4 and J usage is TRBJ2-5; D possibly corresponds to TRBD1 (6 bases). This CDR3 has 14 amino acids. With 4 bases removed from V and 2 bases from J, the gap between germline ends came to 12 bases. The germline V gene has CDR1 SGHNT and CDR2 YYREEE (reference sequence). The CDR3 spells CASSVRDTQETQYF. The CDR3 DNA follows: TGTGCCAGCAGCGTCCGGGACACGCAAGAGACCCAGTACTTC.

This chain links TRBV20-1 with TRBJ1-1, with no clear D. The CDR3 contains 11 residues. CDR1 and CDR2 from the germline V gene are DFQATT and SNEGSKA (reference sequence). Trimming cost V 8 bases and J 5 bases, with 12 bases left between them. The DNA of the CDR3 is TGCAGTTCCGGGCCGGGGACTGAAGCTTTCTTT. It yields the protein CSSGPGTEAFF.

This rearrangement joins TRBV3-1 (or the pseudogene TRBV3-2) to TRBJ2-7; a possible D gene is TRBD2 (6 bases). The V gene's germline CDR1 is LGHDT and CDR2 YNNKEL (reference sequence). The CDR3 extends over 14 amino acids. Deletions cut 3 bases from V and 6 bases from J, with 15 bases between. Here the CDR3 reads CASSHNGGVGEQYF. The CDR3 DNA sequence: TGTGCCAGCAGCCACAACGGGGGTGTAGGCGAGCAGTACTTC.

This chain links TRBV7-2 with TRBJ1-2; D not resolved. CDR1 and CDR2 from the germline V gene are SGHTA and FQGNSA. The CDR3 length is 14 residues. V lost 1 base, J lost 4 bases, and 10 bases lay in between. CDR3: CASSLGGISYGYTF. As DNA, the CDR3 is TGTGCCAGCAGCTTAGGAGGGATCTCCTATGGCTACACCTTC.

This clone occurred a few times. CDR3: CAEDRDNYGYTF. DNA of the CDR3: TGTGCCGAGGACAGGGATAACTATGGCTACACCTTC. The gene calls are TRBV6-4 and TRBJ1-2, with TRBD1 identical over 8 bases. This CDR3 is built from 12 residues. With 11 bases clipped from V and 1 base from J, the junction kept 3 bases outside the gene matches. Germline V CDR1 and CDR2: MRHNA, SNTAGT.

The J gene is TRBJ1-5, the V gene TRBV7-3, with 8 bases aligning to TRBD1. V dropped 1 base and J dropped 5; count of bases not matched to a gene: 13. CDR1 is SGHTA, CDR2 FQGTGA, per germline. The CDR3 covers 18 residues. The CDR3 sequence: CASSLSDRGTLLDQPQHF. The CDR3, as DNA: TGTGCCAGCAGCTTAAGTGACAGGGGAACCCTTTTGGATCAGCCCCAGCATTTT.

The rearrangement uses TRBV4-1 and TRBJ2-1; 11 bases are a match to TRBD2. The germline V gene encodes CDR1 MGHRA and CDR2 YSYEKL. Trimming cost V 3 bases and J 2 bases; bases outside gene matches: 0. The CDR3 covers 15 residues. The CDR3 nucleotides are TGCGCCAGCAGCCAGGGACTAGCGGCCTACAATGAGCAGTTCTTC. Translation gives CASSQGLAAYNEQFF.

The chain has TRBV6-5 and TRBJ1-2; no clear D gene. Deletions cut 4 bases from V and 12 bases from J, with 21 bases between. Germline CDR1 is MNHEY and CDR2 is SVGAGI. The CDR3 loop spans 14 amino acids. The CDR3 region is CASSLRRAAIADTF. Written as DNA, the CDR3 is TGTGCCAGCAGTTTGCGGCGGGCGGCGATCGCCGACACCTTC.

This rearrangement joins TRBV18 to TRBJ2-7; possible D gene TRBD1, 6 bases. The CDR3 length is 16 residues. Trimming pared 4 bases from V and 4 bases from J, leaving 20 bases between. Germline V CDR1 and CDR2: KGHSH, LQKENI. CDR3 sequence (DNA): TGTGCCAGCTCACAAGAGGCACCAGGGGTAGGGTACGAGCAGTACTTC. Its translation is CASSQEAPGVGYEQYF.

The chain links TRBV11-2 to TRBJ1-1; 8 nucleotides agree with TRBD1. Germline V gene data show CDR1 as SGHAT and CDR2 as FQNNGV. V shed 5 bases and J 0 bases; nucleotides not matched to a gene: 8. CDR3 length equals 16 residues. CDR3 DNA: TGTGCCAGCAGCCCCAACAGGGGGGGATTGAACACTGAAGCTTTCTTT. It encodes CASSPNRGGLNTEAFF.

This clone was observed a handful of times. The chain joins TRBV29-1 to TRBJ1-2; possible D gene TRBD1, 6 bases. The V and J ends lost 3 bases and 4 bases respectively, with 12 bases between them. The germline gives CDR1 SQVTM, CDR2 ANQGSEA. The CDR3 runs to 13 residues. The CDR3 loop is CSVESDRSYGYTF. The CDR3 bases are TGCAGCGTTGAGAGTGACAGGTCCTATGGCTACACCTTC.

The chain recombines TRBV19 with TRBJ2-7; weak D call: TRBD2 (5 bases). CDR3 length: 13 residues. Trimming removed 5 bases at V and 6 bases at J, with 14 bases between. CDR1 is LNHDA and CDR2 is SQIVND in the germline V gene (reference sequence). CDR3 sequence reads: CASSGGLGREQYF. The DNA for the CDR3 is TGTGCCAGTAGTGGAGGCCTAGGTCGCGAGCAGTACTTC.

The CDR3 DNA follows: TGTGCCAGCAGTGGGGGACTTACCTACGAGCAGTACTTC. It is translated as CASSGGLTYEQYF. The V and J genes are TRBV2 and TRBJ2-7; D may be TRBD2 (6 bases). The length of the CDR3 is 13 residues. Germline values: CDR1 SNHLY, CDR2 FYNNEI. V lost 4 bases and J lost 2, with 9 bases in between. The full variable domain, rest sourced from reference TRBV2 and TRBJ2-7, is EPEVTQTPSHQVTQMGQEVILRCVPISNHLYFYWYRQILGQKVEFLVSFYNNEISEKSEIFDDQFSVERPDGSNFTLKIRSTKLEDSAMYFCASSGGLTYEQYFGPGTRLTVT.